The 29 T cell receptor beta chains presented below share a single source sample, sequenced in a study of post-analysis software for immune sequencing data. Unique molecular identifiers tagged the TCR beta cDNA libraries. TCRdb re-derived calls from the PCR reads in MiXCR, one entry per CDR3 protein. The table shows about 500,000 distinct CDR3 sequences, with under 55% occurring only once. Findings and caveats of the study: Roughly 5 TRBV segments (TRBV5-6, TRBV5-1 and TRBV20-1 among them) occurred more frequently in patients than in controls.

Which antigens these TCRs recognize remains unknown. The sequencing input was blood. Every receptor here comes from a girl between 10 and 17 years old with multiple sclerosis.

This clonotype was seen a handful of times. V is TRBV28 and J is TRBJ2-7, with D hard to call. The CDR3 is 12 residues long. CDR1 is MDHEN, CDR2 SYDVKM, per germline. Trimming stripped 6 bases from V and 7 bases from J, with 13 bases between. CDR3 bases: TGTGCCAGCAGCCCCACCCGAGGTGAGCAGTACTTC. Its translation is CASSPTRGEQYF. Combining the CDR3 with reference TRBV28 and TRBJ2-7 gives the whole variable domain DVKVTQSSRYLVKRTGEKVFLECVQDMDHENMFWYRQDPGLGLRLIYFSYDVKMKEKGDIPEGYSVSREKKERFSLILESASTNQTSMYLCASSPTRGEQYFGPGTRLTVT.

The V and J genes are TRBV7-2 and TRBJ2-7; D unclear. V gave up 5 bases and J gave up 5 bases, with 16 bases separating them. Germline CDR1 reads SGHTA; CDR2 reads FQGNSA. This CDR3 is built from 14 residues. CDR3 coding DNA: TGTGCCAGCAGCCCCGGCCCAGAGGAGAACGAGCAGTACTTC. Its protein is CASSPGPEENEQYF.

With respect to this clonotype: With a much larger clone just one base away, this may be a read error. The gene calls are TRBV29-1 and TRBJ2-1; D perhaps matches TRBD2 (5 bases). This CDR3 has 11 amino acids. The germline V gene has CDR1 SQVTM and CDR2 ANQGSEA. The V gene lost 7 bases and the J gene lost 10 bases, with 14 bases spanning the gap. CDR3 protein: CSAWGRGEQFF. The CDR3 DNA reads TGCAGCGCCTGGGGTCGAGGGGAGCAGTTCTTC.

Details on this clonotype: Sequence at one end of the junction differs from germline and may be a read error. The chain joins TRBV7-7 to TRBJ2-2; TRBD1 matches 8 bases. Germline loops: CDR1 SSHAT, CDR2 FNYEAQ (reference sequence). This CDR3 region has 15 residues. DNA of the CDR3: TGTGCTAGCAGTTTGGGACAGGCTAACACCGGGGAGCTGTTTTTT. This sequence encodes CASSLGQANTGELFF.

The chain joins TRBV20-1 to TRBJ2-3, with 8 bases aligning to TRBD1. Germline CDR1 DFQATT, CDR2 SNEGSKA (reference sequence). This CDR3 has 13 residues. The V and J ends lost 1 base and 5 bases, in that order; junction bases with no gene match: 2. The DNA of the CDR3 is TGCAGTGCTAGAGTCGACAGGGGAGATACGCAGTATTTT. Translation gives CSARVDRGDTQYF.

This clonotype has just a few counts. This chain connects TRBV20-1 to TRBJ2-1, with TRBD2 identical over 14 bases. V trimming: 3 bases; J trimming: 0 bases; junction bases outside the gene matches: 10. Germline assignment: CDR1 DFQATT and CDR2 SNEGSKA (reference sequence). This CDR3 is 19 amino acids long. CDR3 protein: CSARSPGTSGRLSYNEQFF. The CDR3 DNA reads as TGCAGTGCTAGGAGCCCTGGGACTAGCGGGAGACTCTCCTACAATGAGCAGTTCTTC.

Worth noting for this clonotype: A read error may account for a junction end that differs from germline. This chain uses TRBV12-3 or TRBV12-4 with TRBJ1-1; TRBD1 aligns across 7 bases. This CDR3 is 14 amino acids long. CDR3 sequence (DNA): TGTGCCGGCAGACTAAGACAGGGTTACACTGAAGCTTTCTTT. Translated, it gives CAGRLRQGYTEAFF.

To note about this clonotype: This may be a read error: a much more frequent sequence differs by one nucleotide. This chain links TRBV7-6 with TRBJ2-7; either TRBD1 or TRBD2 may fit D (5 bases each). CDR1 is SGHVS and CDR2 is FNYEAQ in the germline V gene. The CDR3 runs to 14 residues. The CDR3: CASSLGQGDYERYF. The DNA of the CDR3 is TGTGCCAGCAGCCTGGGTCAGGGAGACTACGAGCGGTACTTC. The entire variable domain, with the rest obtained from reference TRBV7-6 and TRBJ2-7, is as follows: GAGVSQSPRYKVTKRGQDVALRCDPISGHVSLYWYRQALGQGPEFLTYFNYEAQQDKSGLPNDRFSAERPEGSISTLTIQRTEQRDSAMYRCASSLGQGDYERYFGPGTRLTVT.

The gene calls are TRBV7-9 and TRBJ2-1; 9 bases match TRBD2. The junction had 6 bases not matched to a gene; V was cut back by 5 bases and J by 4 bases. The CDR3 has 15 residues. Germline values: CDR1 SEHNR, CDR2 FQNEAQ (reference sequence). The CDR3 spells CASSPRTSAYNEQFF. The CDR3 nucleotides are TGTGCCAGCAGCCCAAGGACTAGCGCATACAATGAGCAGTTCTTC.

The chain has TRBV5-6 and TRBJ2-3, with 7 bases that match TRBD1. Unmatched junction bases numbered 8, after V lost 2 bases and J lost 2 bases. Germline assignment: CDR1 SGHDT and CDR2 YYEEEE. This CDR3 has 16 residues. The CDR3, as DNA: TGTGCCAGCAGCTTAAACCCCAGGGGGATCACAGATACGCAGTATTTT. It translates to CASSLNPRGITDTQYF.

For this clonotype: One end of the junction is discordant with germline, which a read error may explain. This sequence joins TRBV11-2 and TRBJ2-1; TRBD2 matches at 8 bases. Per germline, CDR1 SGHAT and CDR2 FQNNGV. This CDR3 has 14 residues. The CDR3 spells CASSLSGGNNVQFF. The CDR3 DNA reads as TGTGCCAGCAGCTTAAGCGGGGGTAACAATGTGCAGTTCTTC.

The count of this clonotype is one. This sequence joins TRBV13 and TRBJ2-1; TRBD1 aligns across 11 bases. Germline V gene data show CDR1 as PRHDT and CDR2 as FYEKMQ (reference sequence). Germline trimming cut 6 bases from V and 4 bases from J; bases unmatched to any gene: 5. This CDR3 is 15 amino acids long. The CDR3 region has the DNA TGTGCCAGCAGTTGGGGGACAGGGGGTTACAATGAGCAGTTCTTC. As protein: CASSWGTGGYNEQFF.

This clonotype showed up just once. The J gene is TRBJ2-5, the V gene TRBV28, with TRBD1 matching over 10 bases. The germline CDR1 and CDR2 sequences are MDHEN and SYDVKM. The CDR3 is 15 residues long. J lost 5 bases, V lost 8 bases, and 11 bases had no gene match. The CDR3 DNA sequence: TGTGCCAGCCAGAGTCCTGGGACAGGGGACGAGACCCAGTACTTC. It encodes CASQSPGTGDETQYF.

This chain connects TRBV27 to TRBJ2-1; the D gene is possibly TRBD1 (6 bases). This CDR3 has 18 amino acids. V lost 4 bases and J 2 bases, leaving 21 bases between the germline ends. CDR1 is MNHEY, CDR2 SMNVEV, per germline (reference sequence). Here the CDR3 DNA reads TGTGCCAGCAGTTCCATCAGAGGGGTGGGGGACACCTACAATGAGCAGTTCTTC. Its translation: CASSSIRGVGDTYNEQFF.

CDR3 sequence: CASSSRASRHNEQFF. DNA of the CDR3: TGTGCCAGCAGTTCAAGGGCTAGCCGGCACAATGAGCAGTTCTTC. This chain joins TRBV27 and TRBJ2-1; TRBD2 is a possible D gene (5 bases). V lost 4 bases, J lost 5 bases, and 15 bases lay in between. CDR3 size: 15 residues. CDR1 is MNHEY and CDR2 is SMNVEV in the germline V gene (reference sequence).

The J gene is TRBJ2-5, the V gene TRBV5-4, with 12 bases aligning to TRBD2. Germline V gene sequence: CDR1 SGHNT, CDR2 YYREEE (reference sequence). The CDR3 contains 15 residues. V was clipped by 1 base and J by 4 bases; unmatched bases: 2. The DNA for the CDR3 is TGTGCCAGCAGCTTGAGGGGACTAGCGGGAGAGACCCAGTACTTC. As protein: CASSLRGLAGETQYF.

The chain couples TRBV16 to TRBJ1-2; D is uncertain. Germline V CDR1 and CDR2: KGHSY, FQNENV. CDR3 length: 16 amino acids. Trimming removed 4 bases at V and 6 bases at J, with 21 bases between. The CDR3 region is CASSPAYEVGSDGYTF. The CDR3, as DNA: TGTGCCAGCAGCCCAGCGTATGAGGTGGGCTCGGATGGCTACACCTTC.

The chain joins TRBV7-9 to TRBJ2-7; tentatively, D is TRBD1 (5 bases). The germline gives CDR1 SEHNR, CDR2 FQNEAQ (reference sequence). The CDR3 runs to 16 residues. V lost 3 bases and J lost 4, with 19 bases in between. This CDR3 reads CASSFLGRRKGYEQYF. The CDR3 nucleotides read TGTGCCAGCAGCTTCTTAGGGCGGCGGAAGGGGTACGAGCAGTACTTC.

This clonotype appeared a few times. V and J are TRBV5-1 and TRBJ1-5, with D hard to call. Deletions cut 0 bases from V and 0 bases from J, with 7 bases between. Germline V lookup: CDR1 SGHRS, CDR2 YFSETQ. This CDR3 region has 15 residues. CDR3 DNA: TGCGCCAGCAGCTTGGGGCAGCATAGCAATCAGCCCCAGCATTTT. This translates into CASSLGQHSNQPQHF.

This rearrangement joins TRBV20-1 to TRBJ2-7; D is perhaps TRBD1 (6 bases). Germline CDR1 is DFQATT and CDR2 is SNEGSKA (reference sequence). V lost 6 bases and J lost 5, with 20 bases in between. The CDR3 has 14 residues. The CDR3 is CSAQTGEGVHEQYF. The CDR3 nucleotides are TGCAGTGCCCAGACAGGCGAAGGTGTACACGAGCAGTACTTC.

The CDR3 sequence is CASSVLHQGSGDEQFF. As DNA, the CDR3 is TGTGCCAGCAGCGTACTCCATCAGGGGTCTGGGGATGAGCAGTTCTTC. The genes are TRBV12-3 or TRBV12-4 and TRBJ2-1; D may be TRBD1 (6 bases). This CDR3 contains 16 residues. Trimming removed 6 bases at V and 8 bases at J, with 23 bases between.

The chain recombines TRBV5-1 with TRBJ2-5, with TRBD2 matching 7 bases. CDR3 length: 15 amino acids. Per germline, CDR1 SGHRS and CDR2 YFSETQ. J was trimmed by 5 bases and V by 0 bases; bases with no gene match: 7. CDR3 in amino acids: CASSLVGRGVETQYF. CDR3 DNA: TGCGCCAGCAGCTTGGTTGGCCGGGGGGTGGAGACCCAGTACTTC.

This rearrangement joins TRBV10-3 to TRBJ2-7; 8 bases are shared with TRBD2. The CDR3 length is 14 residues. Germline V gene lookup returns CDR1 ENHRY and CDR2 SYGVKD. J gave up 5 bases and V 11 bases, and 14 bases lay outside the gene matches. CDR3 DNA: TGTGCCTCCGGGGGGCCAGCGGGAGAAAACGAGCAGTACTTC. Protein product: CASGGPAGENEQYF.

The chain recombines TRBV7-3 with TRBJ2-1; 9 nucleotides agree with TRBD2. The CDR3 is 17 residues long. J lost 5 bases, V lost 2 bases, and 10 bases had no gene match. Germline V gene lookup returns CDR1 SGHTA and CDR2 FQGTGA. CDR3 DNA: TGTGCCAGCAGCTTAGGTAGGGAGCGGGAGGATAACAATGAGCAGTTCTTC. The encoded protein is CASSLGREREDNNEQFF.

The rearrangement links TRBV3-1 to TRBJ2-7, with 10 bases that match TRBD2. This CDR3 spans 15 amino acids. CDR1 and CDR2 from the germline V gene are LGHDT and YNNKEL (reference sequence). V trimming: 1 base; J trimming: 2 bases; junction bases outside the gene matches: 2. CDR3 in amino acids: CASSQGAGGPYEQYF. DNA for the CDR3: TGTGCCAGCAGCCAAGGAGCGGGAGGGCCCTACGAGCAGTACTTC.

This chain uses TRBV28 with TRBJ2-5; TRBD1 might be the D (6 bases). The end of the DNA is better explained by TRBJ2-7, so the J call may be wrong. The CDR3 has 13 amino acids. The V gene's germline CDR1 is MDHEN and CDR2 SYDVKM. CDR3 sequence reads: CASRWDISGEQYF. The CDR3 DNA is TGTGCCAGCAGGTGGGACATCTCGGGCGAGCAGTACTTC.

The chain has TRBV5-1 and TRBJ1-5; D possibly corresponds to TRBD1 (5 bases). From germline, CDR1 is SGHRS and CDR2 YFSETQ. The CDR3 is made up of 15 amino acids. Trimming cost V 0 bases and J 3 bases, with 10 bases left between them. CDR3 sequence reads: CASSLDGDHNQPQHF. For the CDR3, the DNA is TGCGCCAGCAGCTTGGATGGGGACCACAATCAGCCCCAGCATTTT.

This clonotype has only a few counts. The chain has TRBV13 and TRBJ2-1; perhaps TRBD2 as D (6 bases). Trimming left V 5 bases short and J 5 bases short, with 28 bases between. Germline CDR1 is PRHDT and CDR2 is FYEKMQ (reference sequence). CDR3 length equals 19 residues. CDR3 residues: CASSLVMVPGLLANNEQFF. As DNA, the CDR3 is TGTGCCAGCAGCCTGGTAATGGTACCGGGACTTCTAGCGAACAATGAGCAGTTCTTC.

This clonotype was picked up one time. The chain recombines TRBV7-9 with TRBJ1-5; TRBD1 aligns across 7 bases. The trim removed 3 bases at V and 1 base at J, leaving 12 bases unmatched. The CDR3 spans 18 residues. Germline assignment: CDR1 SEHNR and CDR2 FQNEAQ (reference sequence). The CDR3 sequence: CASSFTQPGQSSNQPQHF. CDR3 nucleotides: TGTGCCAGCAGCTTTACACAACCGGGACAGTCGAGCAATCAGCCCCAGCATTTT.